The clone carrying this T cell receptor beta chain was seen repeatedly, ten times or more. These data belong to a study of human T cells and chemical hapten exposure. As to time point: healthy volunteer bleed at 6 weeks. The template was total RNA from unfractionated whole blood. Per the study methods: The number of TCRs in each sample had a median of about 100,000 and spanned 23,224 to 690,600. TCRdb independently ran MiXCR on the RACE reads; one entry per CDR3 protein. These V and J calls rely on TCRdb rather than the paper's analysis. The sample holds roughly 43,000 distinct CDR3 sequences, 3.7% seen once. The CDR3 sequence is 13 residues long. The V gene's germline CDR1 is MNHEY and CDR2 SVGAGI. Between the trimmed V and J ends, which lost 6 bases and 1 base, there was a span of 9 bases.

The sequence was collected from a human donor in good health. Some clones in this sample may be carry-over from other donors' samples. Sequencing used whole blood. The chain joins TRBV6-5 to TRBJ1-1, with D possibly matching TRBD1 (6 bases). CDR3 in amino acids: CASSPGANTEAFF. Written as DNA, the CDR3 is TGTGCCAGCAGCCCAGGGGCGAACACTGAAGCTTTCTTT.